One sample yielded the 25 T cell receptor beta chains listed below, sequenced in a study of cytomegalovirus exposure and HLA in healthy donors. This PCR relied on a set of 60 Vbeta primers and 13 Jbeta primers. Measured with immunoSEQ multiplex PCR; TCRdb has only the in-frame clones, and not every one. The sample holds over 110,000 clones, around 78% seen once. Sequenced sample: PBMCs. The receptors shown here come from a woman between 40 and 50 years old in good health and CMV-seropositive.

The V call is TRBV7-9, the J call TRBJ1-4, with D perhaps TRBD1 (6 bases). The CDR3 sequence is 15 residues long. The V gene lost 5 bases and the J gene lost 3 bases, with 13 bases spanning the gap. Germline V lookup: CDR1 SEHNR, CDR2 FQNEAQ (reference sequence). The CDR3 coding sequence is TGTGCCAGCAGCGAAGTGGGGGCCGCTAATGAAAAACTGTTTTTT. Translating gives CASSEVGAANEKLFF.

The V and J genes are TRBV21-1 and TRBJ2-7; the table gives TRBD1 as D, unverified against the DNA. TRBV21-1 is given as a pseudogene. The CDR3 runs 15 residues. CDR3 sequence: CASSMTGNHAHEQYF. The DNA of the CDR3 is TGTGCCAGCAGCATGACAGGGAATCACGCCCACGAGCAGTACTTC.

The chain uses TRBV6-1 and TRBJ1-4; no clear D gene. There are 14 residues in the CDR3. Per the germline V gene, CDR1 is MNHNS and CDR2 is SASEGT. V lost 5 bases and J lost 8, with 15 bases in between. CDR3 residues: CASSSGRAYEKLFF. CDR3 DNA: TGTGCCAGCAGTTCGGGGAGGGCTTACGAAAAACTGTTTTTT.

The rearrangement links TRBV18 to TRBJ1-5; D is perhaps TRBD1 (6 bases). Deletions cut 4 bases from V and 1 base from J, with 14 bases between. The germline V gene encodes CDR1 KGHSH and CDR2 LQKENI. The CDR3 loop spans 16 amino acids. This chain's CDR3 is CASSLVGGASNQPQHF. The CDR3 region has the DNA TGTGCCAGCTCACTAGTCGGGGGGGCGAGCAATCAGCCCCAGCATTTT. Complete variable domain (other parts from reference TRBV18 and TRBJ1-5): NAGVMQNPRHLVRRRGQEARLRCSPMKGHSHVYWYRQLPEEGLKFMVYLQKENIIDESGMPKERFSAEFPKEGPSILRIQQVVRGDSAAYFCASSLVGGASNQPQHFGDGTRLSIL.

The table lists this clone with a count of one. The rearrangement joins TRBV21-1 to TRBJ2-3; TRBD1 is taken as the D call from the table, unchecked against the DNA. TRBV21-1 represents a pseudogene. The CDR3 totals 18 residues. The CDR3 reads CASSKKKGGREYTDTQYF. The CDR3 DNA reads as TGTGCCAGCAGCAAAAAAAAAGGGGGCAGGGAGTACACAGATACGCAGTATTTT.

There are a few counts of this clone. The V call is TRBV5-8, the J call TRBJ2-3, with TRBD1 matching 7 bases. The CDR3 spans 13 residues. Looked up from germline, CDR1 is SGHTS and CDR2 is YDEGEE. The V gene end was trimmed by 10 bases and the J gene end by 0 bases; junction bases not matched to a gene: 5. This chain's CDR3 is CAPTGFSTDTQYF. As DNA, the CDR3 is TGTGCCCCGACAGGGTTTAGCACAGATACGCAGTATTTT.

The chain uses TRBV4-2 and TRBJ2-3, with TRBD2 as a possible D gene (5 bases). The CDR3 is made up of 13 amino acids. Trimming took 4 bases from V and 5 from J, leaving 10 bases between them. Germline CDR1 reads LGHNA; CDR2 reads YNFKEQ. The DNA of the CDR3 is TGTGCCAGCAGCCCCCAACGGGGAGATACGCAGTATTTT. Translation gives CASSPQRGDTQYF.

In its sample, this clone was seen a few times. The rearrangement links TRBV6-4 to TRBJ2-3; D is unresolved. Trimming took 8 bases from V and 2 from J, leaving 11 bases between them. The CDR3 is 13 residues long. From germline, CDR1 is MRHNA and CDR2 SNTAGT. The CDR3 sequence is CASAMRLTDTQYF. The CDR3 nucleotides are TGTGCCAGCGCTATGAGGCTCACAGATACGCAGTATTTT.

This chain links TRBV4-3 with TRBJ2-2; D may be TRBD2 (5 bases). The V gene's germline CDR1 is LGHNA and CDR2 YSLEER. Trimming removed 0 bases from V and 4 bases from J, with 6 bases in between. This CDR3 has 14 residues. The CDR3 nucleotides read TGCGCCAGCAGCCAAGAGGGGAGCACCGGGGAGCTGTTTTTT. Amino acid sequence: CASSQEGSTGELFF.

The gene calls are TRBV5-1 and TRBJ1-1; 7 bases agree with TRBD1. The length of the CDR3 is 14 residues. Trimming took 3 bases from V and 10 from J; bases not matched to a gene: 12. The V gene's germline CDR1 is SGHRS and CDR2 YFSETQ. In DNA, the CDR3 is TGCGCCAGCAGCTCTCAGGGGGGAGAGGTTGGAGCTTTCTTT. Residues: CASSSQGGEVGAFF.

This sequence joins TRBV19 and TRBJ2-1; tentatively, D is TRBD2 (6 bases). CDR1 is LNHDA and CDR2 is SQIVND in the germline V gene (reference sequence). The CDR3 spans 14 residues. V dropped 6 bases and J dropped 5 bases, with 14 bases sitting between them. In nucleotides, the CDR3 is TGTGCCAGTAGCCCTCGGGAGAGTAACAATGAGCAGTTCTTC. Translating gives CASSPRESNNEQFF.

This clone was seen once. The rearrangement links TRBV5-1 to TRBJ1-1, with a tentative D call TRBD1 (5 bases). The V and J ends lost 0 bases and 3 bases respectively, with 6 bases between them. Per germline, CDR1 SGHRS and CDR2 YFSETQ. This CDR3 has 13 residues. As DNA, the CDR3 is TGCGCCAGCAGCTTGGCCAGGGACACTGAAGCTTTCTTT. It codes for CASSLARDTEAFF.

The table lists this clone with a count of one. The chain is built from TRBV11-2 and TRBJ2-5; TRBD2 might be the D (7 bases). Trimming took 5 bases from V and 6 from J, leaving 19 bases between them. The length of the CDR3 is 15 residues. In germline, CDR1 is SGHAT, CDR2 FQNNGV. The CDR3 region is CASSPGGGRVKTQYF. CDR3 sequence (DNA): TGTGCCAGCAGCCCCGGGGGCGGGAGAGTAAAGACCCAGTACTTC.

DNA for the CDR3: TGTGCCACCAGCAGAGATTTAGCGTTAAATCAGCCCCAGCATTTT. This translates into CATSRDLALNQPQHF. The rearrangement joins TRBV15 to TRBJ1-5, with no clear D. The ends were cut back, 0 bases at V and 4 bases at J, with 10 bases in the middle. The V gene's germline CDR1 is LNHNV and CDR2 YYDKDF (reference sequence). The CDR3 consists of 15 residues.

V gene TRBV18 combines with J gene TRBJ1-1; the D gene is possibly TRBD1 (5 bases). The CDR3 totals 13 residues. In germline, CDR1 is KGHSH, CDR2 LQKENI. Between the trimmed V and J ends, which lost 4 bases and 2 bases, there was a span of 8 bases. In DNA form, the CDR3 reads TGTGCCAGCTCACGGGGCGATAACACTGAAGCTTTCTTT. Translation: CASSRGDNTEAFF.

The V call is TRBV7-9, the J call TRBJ2-7; D possibly corresponds to TRBD2 (6 bases). Trimming cost V 2 bases and J 3 bases, with 11 bases left between them. Looked up from germline, CDR1 is SEHNR and CDR2 is FQNEAQ (reference sequence). The length of the CDR3 is 14 residues. The CDR3 reads CASSLSGRIYEQYF. DNA of the CDR3: TGTGCCAGCAGCTTAAGTGGGAGGATCTACGAGCAGTACTTC.

The rearrangement links TRBV5-5 to TRBJ2-7; D ambiguous. The CDR3 spans 14 residues. Trimming pared 0 bases from V and 2 bases from J, leaving 9 bases between. The germline V gene encodes CDR1 SGHKS and CDR2 YYEKEE (reference sequence). CDR3 loop: CASSLGAPTYEQYF. CDR3 sequence (DNA): TGTGCCAGCAGCTTGGGAGCGCCGACCTACGAGCAGTACTTC.

The chain uses TRBV27 and TRBJ1-5; TRBD1 matches at 8 bases. Germline loops: CDR1 MNHEY, CDR2 SMNVEV (reference sequence). CDR3 length: 13 amino acids. V dropped 7 bases and J dropped 7; count of bases not matched to a gene: 6. The CDR3 DNA reads TGTGCCAGCACCCAGGGGGCGGGACAGCCCCAGCATTTT. Its translation is CASTQGAGQPQHF.

The chain couples TRBV29-1 to TRBJ2-3; D might be TRBD1 (5 bases). V dropped 3 bases and J dropped 6 bases, with 13 bases sitting between them. Germline lookup yields CDR1 SQVTM and CDR2 ANQGSEA. This CDR3 is built from 13 residues. CDR3 nucleotides: TGCAGCGTTGATCAGGGTTCGTGGGATACGCAGTATTTT. Its protein is CSVDQGSWDTQYF.

The chain couples TRBV2 to TRBJ2-2, with 7 nucleotides matching TRBD2. The germline V gene has CDR1 SNHLY and CDR2 FYNNEI. There are 14 residues in the CDR3. V lost 4 bases and J lost 6; bases outside the gene matches: 5. The CDR3 bases are TGTGCCAGCAGTGTCTCTGGGAGGGCCGGGGAGCTGTTTTTT. Translated, it gives CASSVSGRAGELFF.

The rearrangement links TRBV6-5 to TRBJ2-7, with a possible D match to TRBD1 (7 bases). V was clipped by 0 bases and J by 2 bases, with 14 bases between them. The CDR3 has 16 residues. CDR1 and CDR2 from the germline V gene are MNHEY and SVGAGI. DNA for the CDR3: TGTGCCAGCAGTTACTCAGGAGGGGGCTCCCCCTACGAGCAGTACTTC. Translated: CASSYSGGGSPYEQYF.

The CDR3 nucleotides read TGTGCCAGCAGCGACCGAGATGAGCAGTTCTTC. Amino acids: CASSDRDEQFF. The V gene is TRBV9, the J gene TRBJ2-1; no reliable D call. Germline V CDR1 and CDR2: SGDLS, YYNGEE. V dropped 3 bases and J dropped 8 bases, with 6 bases sitting between them. The CDR3 contains 11 residues.

This clone was counted once. The rearrangement links TRBV7-2 to TRBJ1-5, with D perhaps TRBD1 (5 bases). Trimming took off 4 bases at V and 6 bases at J, with 16 bases between the two ends. CDR3 length: 15 residues. CDR1 and CDR2 from the germline V gene are SGHTA and FQGNSA. Here the CDR3 DNA reads TGTGCCAGCAGCTACCCGGGGGGTTGGGGTCAGCCCCAGCATTTT. Translating gives CASSYPGGWGQPQHF.

The chain links TRBV5-1 to TRBJ2-5; 7 bases are shared with TRBD2. The junction had 14 bases not matched to a gene; V was cut back by 0 bases and J by 6 bases. The CDR3 totals 17 residues. Germline CDR1 and CDR2: SGHRS and YFSETQ. Written as DNA, the CDR3 is TGCGCCAGCAGCTTGGTGGGCGGGAGAGATATAGAGAAGACCCAGTACTTC. This codes for CASSLVGGRDIEKTQYF.

The chain recombines TRBV19 with TRBJ1-1, with 7 bases matching TRBD1. From germline, CDR1 is LNHDA and CDR2 SQIVND (reference sequence). CDR3 length: 15 amino acids. V shed 4 bases and J 6 bases; nucleotides not matched to a gene: 11. The CDR3 DNA is TGTGCCAGTAGTACCGACAGGGTCGGGCGCGCTGAAGCTTTCTTT. Translation: CASSTDRVGRAEAFF.